This T cell receptor beta chain came from a study of early T cells in non-severe SARS-CoV-2 infection. Background on the study: The authors sequenced bulk RNA from unsorted whole blood, leaving chains unpaired.

This clonotype was picked up many times. Its antigen is as yet unknown. Study results and caveats: The matching step, a VDJdb search, favored anti-spike CD8 responses and missed private and CD4 specificities.

Germline V gives CDR1 LGHDT, CDR2 YNNKEL (reference sequence). This CDR3 region has 16 residues. Deletions cut 0 bases from V and 4 bases from J, with 15 bases between. Attachment of unique molecular identifiers was made to individual cDNA molecules. One entry per CDR3 protein results from TCRdb running MiXCR on the 5' RACE reads. The data contain tens of thousands of distinct CDR3 sequences, around 14% of them singletons. This TCR was sampled from an adult who was a healthcare worker with PCR-confirmed SARS-CoV-2 infection or an uninfected control (not recorded which). Material for sequencing was whole blood. V and J are TRBV3-1 and TRBJ1-1; D is perhaps TRBD1 (5 bases). CDR3 residues: CASSQDLYSGITEAFF. CDR3 DNA: TGTGCCAGCAGCCAAGATCTATATTCAGGGATCACTGAAGCTTTCTTT.